The 8 T cell receptor beta chains below come from one sample, sequenced in a study of response to subunit inactivated influenza vaccine. TCRdb reprocessed the RT-PCR reads with MiXCR, giving one entry per CDR3 protein. The repertoire holds around 180,000 distinct CDR3 sequences, 9.2% seen once, with approximately 11% in the top ten. The starting material was non-naive T cells sorted from PBMCs, obtained on the day of vaccination. These receptors originate from a man aged 50 to 59 who received an inactivated influenza vaccine.

The rearrangement joins TRBV2 to TRBJ2-3, with D possibly being TRBD1 (5 bases). CDR1 SNHLY and CDR2 FYNNEI come from the germline V gene. Trimming stripped 6 bases from V and 0 bases from J, with 10 bases between. The CDR3 covers 14 residues. CDR3 DNA: TGTGCCAGCAGAGAGGACACCAGCACAGATACGCAGTATTTT. Residues: CASREDTSTDTQYF.

This clonotype appeared many times. The chain is built from TRBV6-1 and TRBJ2-7, with TRBD2 identical over 10 bases. This CDR3 has 15 residues. V lost 6 bases and J lost 3; bases outside the gene matches: 8. Germline CDR1 is MNHNS and CDR2 is SASEGT. The CDR3 nucleotides are TGTGCCAGCAGGCCTAGCGGGAGATTTGGCTACGAGCAGTACTTC. Translation gives CASRPSGRFGYEQYF.

This clonotype was recorded many times. The J gene is TRBJ2-2, the V gene TRBV7-2; possibly TRBD1 for D (6 bases). The CDR3 contains 15 residues. Germline loops: CDR1 SGHTA, CDR2 FQGNSA. V gave up 5 bases and J gave up 0 bases, with 10 bases separating them. CDR3: CASSRRQANTGELFF. The CDR3 DNA sequence: TGTGCCAGCAGCCGAAGACAGGCGAACACCGGGGAGCTGTTTTTT.

The chain has TRBV5-1 and TRBJ2-5; tentatively, D is TRBD1 or TRBD2 (7 bases each). V was clipped by 5 bases and J by 2 bases, with 13 bases between them. Per the germline V gene, CDR1 is SGHRS and CDR2 is YFSETQ. The CDR3 covers 14 residues. CDR3 amino acids: CASRSGGVQETQYF. The CDR3 DNA sequence: TGCGCCAGCAGATCAGGGGGGGTACAAGAGACCCAGTACTTC.

The chain couples TRBV18 to TRBJ1-5; D is ambiguous. The CDR3 is 15 amino acids. Germline V gene sequence: CDR1 KGHSH, CDR2 LQKENI. The V gene lost 4 bases and the J gene lost 0 bases, with 10 bases spanning the gap. The CDR3 sequence is CASSRDRASNQPQHF. CDR3 DNA: TGTGCCAGCTCACGGGATCGCGCTAGCAATCAGCCCCAGCATTTT. The entire variable domain, with the rest obtained from reference TRBV18 and TRBJ1-5, is as follows: NAGVMQNPRHLVRRRGQEARLRCSPMKGHSHVYWYRQLPEEGLKFMVYLQKENIIDESGMPKERFSAEFPKEGPSILRIQQVVRGDSAAYFCASSRDRASNQPQHFGDGTRLSIL.

The V gene is TRBV13, the J gene TRBJ2-2, with a tentative D call TRBD1 (5 bases). The CDR3 covers 14 residues. Deletions cut 5 bases from V and 4 bases from J, with 11 bases between. Germline assignment: CDR1 PRHDT and CDR2 FYEKMQ (reference sequence). The DNA for the CDR3 is TGTGCCAGCAGCAGGGGAAAGAGCACCGGGGAGCTGTTTTTT. It yields the protein CASSRGKSTGELFF.

This clonotype was observed at least ten times. DNA for the CDR3: TGTGCCAGCAGCTTCGGGACAGCAGATACGCAGTATTTT. This gives the protein CASSFGTADTQYF. V gene TRBV11-2 combines with J gene TRBJ2-3; 7 bases are a match to TRBD1. The CDR3 is 13 residues long. With V trimmed by 3 bases and J by 4 bases, 1 base remained unmatched. Germline V lookup: CDR1 SGHAT, CDR2 FQNNGV.

The chain has TRBV3-1 and TRBJ2-7, with D unclear. CDR1 is LGHDT, CDR2 YNNKEL, per germline (reference sequence). Trimming removed 4 bases at V and 2 bases at J, with 12 bases between. The CDR3 totals 14 residues. The CDR3: CASSLRVETYEQYF. The CDR3 DNA reads TGTGCCAGCAGCCTTAGGGTAGAGACCTACGAGCAGTACTTC.